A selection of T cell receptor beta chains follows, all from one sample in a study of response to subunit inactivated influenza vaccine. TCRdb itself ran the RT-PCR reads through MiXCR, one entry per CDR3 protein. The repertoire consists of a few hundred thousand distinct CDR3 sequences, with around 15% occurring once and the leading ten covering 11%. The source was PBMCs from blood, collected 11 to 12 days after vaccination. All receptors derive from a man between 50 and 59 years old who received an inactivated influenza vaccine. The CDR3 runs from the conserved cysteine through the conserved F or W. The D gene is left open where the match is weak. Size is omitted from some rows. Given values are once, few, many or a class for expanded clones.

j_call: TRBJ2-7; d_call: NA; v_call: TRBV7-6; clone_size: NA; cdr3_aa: CASSFGTATYEQYF; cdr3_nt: TGTGCCAGCAGCTTCGGGACGGCTACTTACGAGCAGTACTTC
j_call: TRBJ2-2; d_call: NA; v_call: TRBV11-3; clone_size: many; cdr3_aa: CASSLDRGELFF; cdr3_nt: TGTGCCAGCAGCTTAGATCGCGGGGAGCTGTTTTTT
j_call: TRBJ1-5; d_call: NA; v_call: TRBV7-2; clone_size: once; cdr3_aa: CASSLAGTGPNQPQHF; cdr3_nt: TGTGCCAGCAGCTTAGCGGGAACAGGGCCAAATCAGCCCCAGCATTTT
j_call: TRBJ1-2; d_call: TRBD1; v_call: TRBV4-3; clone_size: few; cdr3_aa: CASSQEPQGNYGYTF; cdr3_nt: TGCGCCAGCAGCCAAGAACCACAGGGGAACTATGGCTACACCTTC
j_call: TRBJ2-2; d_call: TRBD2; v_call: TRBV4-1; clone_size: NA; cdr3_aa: CASSQPPGLAGPGELFF; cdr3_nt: TGCGCCAGCAGCCAACCCCCGGGACTAGCGGGTCCCGGGGAGCTGTTTTTT
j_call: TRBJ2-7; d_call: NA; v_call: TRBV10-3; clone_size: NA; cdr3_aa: CAISVSSYEQYF; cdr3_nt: TGTGCCATCAGTGTCAGTTCCTACGAGCAGTACTTC
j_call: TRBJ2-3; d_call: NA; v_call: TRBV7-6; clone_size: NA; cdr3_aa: CASSLGLGGVTDTQYF; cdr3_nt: TGTGCCAGCAGCTTGGGTCTGGGGGGTGTCACAGATACGCAGTATTTT
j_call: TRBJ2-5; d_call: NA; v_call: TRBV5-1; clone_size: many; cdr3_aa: CASSVAGVSETQYF; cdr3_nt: TGCGCCAGCAGTGTTGCAGGGGTTTCGGAGACCCAGTACTTC
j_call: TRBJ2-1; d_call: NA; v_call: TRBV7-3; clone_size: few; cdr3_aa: CASSLDLDEQFF; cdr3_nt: TGTGCCAGCAGCTTAGACCTGGATGAGCAGTTCTTC
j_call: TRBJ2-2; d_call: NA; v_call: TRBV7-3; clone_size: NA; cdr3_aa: CASSLNPSALLNTGELFF; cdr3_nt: TGTGCCAGCAGCTTAAACCCTAGCGCGCTTCTAAACACCGGGGAGCTGTTTTTT
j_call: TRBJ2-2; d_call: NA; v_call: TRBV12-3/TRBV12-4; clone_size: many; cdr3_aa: CASSFRGSNTGELFF; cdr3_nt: TGCGCCAGCAGCTTCAGGGGTTCGAACACCGGGGAGCTGTTTTTT
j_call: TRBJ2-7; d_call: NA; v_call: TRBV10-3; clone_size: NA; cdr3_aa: CAISEPRQILYEQYF; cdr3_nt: TGTGCCATCAGTGAGCCCCGACAGATCCTCTACGAGCAGTACTTC
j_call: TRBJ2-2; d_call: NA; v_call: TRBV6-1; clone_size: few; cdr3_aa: CASSELGNTGELFF; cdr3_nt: TGTGCCAGCAGTGAACTCGGGAACACCGGGGAGCTGTTTTTT
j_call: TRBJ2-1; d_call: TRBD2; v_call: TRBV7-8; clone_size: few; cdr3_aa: CASSPTSGRAHNEQFF; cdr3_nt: TGTGCCAGCAGCCCGACTAGCGGGAGGGCCCACAATGAGCAGTTCTTC
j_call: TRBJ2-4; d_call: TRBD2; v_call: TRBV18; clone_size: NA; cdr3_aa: CASSPRNSGGRLAKNIQYF; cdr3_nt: TGTGCCAGCTCACCACGCAATAGCGGGGGCAGACTAGCCAAAAACATTCAGTACTTC
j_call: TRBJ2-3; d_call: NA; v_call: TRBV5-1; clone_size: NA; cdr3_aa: CASKGDTDTQYF; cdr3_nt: TGCGCCAGCAAGGGGGACACAGATACGCAGTATTTT
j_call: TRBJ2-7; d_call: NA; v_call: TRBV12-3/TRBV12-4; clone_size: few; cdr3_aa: CASSFGGGIYEQYF; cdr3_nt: TGTGCCAGCAGTTTTGGTGGGGGGATCTACGAGCAGTACTTC
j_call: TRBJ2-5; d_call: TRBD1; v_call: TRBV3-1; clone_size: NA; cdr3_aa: CASSGRDRGNLETQYF; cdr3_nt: TGTGCCAGCAGCGGACGGGACAGGGGTAATCTGGAGACCCAGTACTTC
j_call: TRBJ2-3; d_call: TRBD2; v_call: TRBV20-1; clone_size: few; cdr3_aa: CSATPTSGTTDTQYF; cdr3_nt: TGCAGTGCAACCCCGACTAGCGGGACCACAGATACGCAGTATTTT
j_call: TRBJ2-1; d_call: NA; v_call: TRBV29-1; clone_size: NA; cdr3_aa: CSVDGGKGNEQFF; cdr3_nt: TGCAGCGTTGACGGGGGAAAGGGCAATGAGCAGTTCTTC
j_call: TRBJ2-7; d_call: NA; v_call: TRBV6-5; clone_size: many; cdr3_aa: CASSSSGYEQYF; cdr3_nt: TGTGCCAGCAGCTCTTCGGGGTACGAGCAGTACTTC
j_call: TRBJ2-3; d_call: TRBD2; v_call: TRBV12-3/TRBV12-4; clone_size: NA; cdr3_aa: CASGLAGVNTQYF; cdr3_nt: TGTGCCAGCGGACTAGCGGGAGTGAATACGCAGTATTTT
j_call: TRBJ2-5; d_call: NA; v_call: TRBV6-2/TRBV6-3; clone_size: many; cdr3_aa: CASSRTPASAVEETQYF; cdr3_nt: TGTGCCAGCAGTCGAACGCCCGCTAGCGCCGTAGAAGAGACCCAGTACTTC
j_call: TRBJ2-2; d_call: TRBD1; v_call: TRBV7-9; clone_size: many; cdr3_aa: CASSSRDRGFSTGELFF; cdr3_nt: TGTGCCAGCAGCTCCCGGGACAGGGGATTCTCCACCGGGGAGCTGTTTTTT
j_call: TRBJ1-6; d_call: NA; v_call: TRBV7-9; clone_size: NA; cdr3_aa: CASSLGAVSYSPLHF; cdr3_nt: TGTGCCAGCAGCTTAGGTGCGGTGAGTTATTCACCCCTCCACTTT
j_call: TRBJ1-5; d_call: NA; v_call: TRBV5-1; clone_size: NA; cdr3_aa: CASSLGGVHQPQHF; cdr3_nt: TGCGCCAGCAGCTTGGGGGGGGTTCATCAGCCCCAGCATTTT
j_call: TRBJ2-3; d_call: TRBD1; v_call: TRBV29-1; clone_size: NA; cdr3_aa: CSVRQGADTQYF; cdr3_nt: TGCAGCGTTCGACAGGGTGCAGATACGCAGTATTTT
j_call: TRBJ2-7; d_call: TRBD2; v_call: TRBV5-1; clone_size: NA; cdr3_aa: CASSVGTTGTSGRSYEQYF; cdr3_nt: TGCGCCAGCAGCGTGGGGACAACCGGGACTAGCGGGAGGTCGTACGAGCAGTACTTC
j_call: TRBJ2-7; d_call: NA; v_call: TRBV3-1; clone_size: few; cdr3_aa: CASSQRTNYEQYF; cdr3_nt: TGTGCCAGCAGCCAACGGACTAACTACGAGCAGTACTTC
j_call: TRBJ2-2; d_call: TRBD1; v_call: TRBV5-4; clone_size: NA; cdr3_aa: CASSGTASNTGELFF; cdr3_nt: TGTGCCAGCAGCGGGACAGCGTCGAACACCGGGGAGCTGTTTTTT
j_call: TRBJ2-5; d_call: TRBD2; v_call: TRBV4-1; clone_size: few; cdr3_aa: CASSQTLTSGGLQETQYF; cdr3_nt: TGCGCCAGCAGCCAAACCCTGACTAGCGGGGGCCTTCAAGAGACCCAGTACTTC
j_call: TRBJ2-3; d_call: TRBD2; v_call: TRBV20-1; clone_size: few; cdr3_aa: CSASGAGGLVDTQYF; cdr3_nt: TGCAGTGCTAGTGGGGCGGGGGGGCTAGTCGATACGCAGTATTTT
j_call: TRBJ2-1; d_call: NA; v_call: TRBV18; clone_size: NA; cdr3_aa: CASSAAGQGEQFF; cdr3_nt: TGTGCCAGCTCGGCGGCAGGGCAGGGTGAGCAGTTCTTC
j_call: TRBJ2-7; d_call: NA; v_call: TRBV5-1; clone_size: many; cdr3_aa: CASRQGFSYEQYF; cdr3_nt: TGCGCCAGCAGGCAGGGCTTCTCCTACGAGCAGTACTTC
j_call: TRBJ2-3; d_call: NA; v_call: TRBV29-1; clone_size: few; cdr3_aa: CSVGDGTQYF; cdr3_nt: TGCAGCGTTGGTGATGGTACGCAGTATTTT
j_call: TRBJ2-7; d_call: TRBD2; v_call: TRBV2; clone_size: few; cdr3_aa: CASSELAGYYEQYF; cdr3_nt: TGTGCCAGCAGTGAATTAGCGGGATACTACGAGCAGTACTTC
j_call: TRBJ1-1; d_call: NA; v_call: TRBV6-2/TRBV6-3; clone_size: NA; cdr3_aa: CASSRTGNEAFF; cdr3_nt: TGTGCCAGCAGCAGAACCGGGAATGAAGCTTTCTTT
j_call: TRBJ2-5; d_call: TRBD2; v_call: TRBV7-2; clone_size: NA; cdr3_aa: CASSLKRGGGETQYF; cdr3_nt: TGTGCCAGCAGCTTAAAACGGGGGGGGGGAGAGACCCAGTACTTC
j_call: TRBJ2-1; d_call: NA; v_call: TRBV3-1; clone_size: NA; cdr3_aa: CASSRTAGQNNEQFF; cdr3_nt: TGTGCCAGCAGCCGAACAGCTGGACAGAACAATGAGCAGTTCTTC
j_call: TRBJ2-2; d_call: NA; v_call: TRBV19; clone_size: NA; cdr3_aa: CASSVGTYNTGELFF; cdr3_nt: TGTGCCAGTAGTGTAGGGACATACAACACCGGGGAGCTGTTTTTT
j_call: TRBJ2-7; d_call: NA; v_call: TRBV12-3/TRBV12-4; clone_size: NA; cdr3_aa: CASSAPGTALKGEQYF; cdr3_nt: TGTGCCAGCAGTGCCCCCGGGACTGCGCTTAAGGGCGAGCAGTACTTC
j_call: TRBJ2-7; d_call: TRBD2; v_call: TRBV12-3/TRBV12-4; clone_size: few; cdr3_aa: CASSFQPSGHYEQYF; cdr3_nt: TGTGCCAGCAGTTTCCAGCCTAGCGGGCACTACGAGCAGTACTTC
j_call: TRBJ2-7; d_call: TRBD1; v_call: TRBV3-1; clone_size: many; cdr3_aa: CASSLGRDRTSYEQYF; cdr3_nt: TGTGCCAGCAGCCTCGGCCGGGACAGAACTTCCTACGAGCAGTACTTC
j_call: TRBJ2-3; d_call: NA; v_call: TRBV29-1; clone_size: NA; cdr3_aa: CSVELGGSTDTQYF; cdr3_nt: TGCAGCGTTGAGCTCGGGGGTAGCACAGATACGCAGTATTTT